The present T cell receptor (beta chain) was sequenced within a study of identifying expanded T cells in peripheral blood. The study's findings and limits: Over approximately two and four weeks, about 15 and 19 clones changed, versus roughly 1.2 between replicates.

CDR3 size: 13 residues. Germline V CDR1 and CDR2: MGHRA, YSYEKL. V was pared by 2 bases and J by 6 bases, with 3 bases of the junction left unmatched. Notes on this clone: What it binds is not known.

Some clones are missing from TCRdb's copy, which holds only in-frame ones; the method was immunoSEQ multiplex PCR. The sample lists about 89,000 clones; approximately 83% were seen once. Collection occurred without any documented infections or immune events in donors. J is TRBJ1-1 and V is TRBV4-1, with TRBD1 matching 7 bases. This receptor was obtained from a person between 18 and 70 years old in good health. The sequenced sample consisted of blood. CDR3 sequence reads: CASSQNRGAEAFF. In DNA, the CDR3 is TGCGCCAGCAGCCAAAACAGGGGCGCTGAAGCTTTCTTT.